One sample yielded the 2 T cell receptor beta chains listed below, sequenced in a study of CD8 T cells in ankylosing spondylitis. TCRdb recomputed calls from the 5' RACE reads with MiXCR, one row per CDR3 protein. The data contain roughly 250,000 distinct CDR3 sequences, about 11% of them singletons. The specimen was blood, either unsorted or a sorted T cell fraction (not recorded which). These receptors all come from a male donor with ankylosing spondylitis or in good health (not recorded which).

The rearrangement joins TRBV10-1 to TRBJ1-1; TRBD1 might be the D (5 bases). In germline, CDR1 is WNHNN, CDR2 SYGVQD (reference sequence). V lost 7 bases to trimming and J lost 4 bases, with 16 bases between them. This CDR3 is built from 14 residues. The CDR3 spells CASNQGFFGTEAFF. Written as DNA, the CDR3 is TGCGCCAGCAACCAGGGTTTTTTCGGCACTGAAGCTTTCTTT.

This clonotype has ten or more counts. This CDR3 reads CSASGTGAIDTQYF. CDR3 coding DNA: TGCAGTGCTAGCGGCACGGGGGCGATTGATACGCAGTATTTT. V is TRBV20-1 and J is TRBJ2-3; tentatively, D is TRBD1 or TRBD2 (6 bases each). Germline V gene data show CDR1 as DFQATT and CDR2 as SNEGSKA (reference sequence). CDR3 length: 14 residues. V lost 3 bases and J 6 bases, leaving 16 bases between the germline ends.